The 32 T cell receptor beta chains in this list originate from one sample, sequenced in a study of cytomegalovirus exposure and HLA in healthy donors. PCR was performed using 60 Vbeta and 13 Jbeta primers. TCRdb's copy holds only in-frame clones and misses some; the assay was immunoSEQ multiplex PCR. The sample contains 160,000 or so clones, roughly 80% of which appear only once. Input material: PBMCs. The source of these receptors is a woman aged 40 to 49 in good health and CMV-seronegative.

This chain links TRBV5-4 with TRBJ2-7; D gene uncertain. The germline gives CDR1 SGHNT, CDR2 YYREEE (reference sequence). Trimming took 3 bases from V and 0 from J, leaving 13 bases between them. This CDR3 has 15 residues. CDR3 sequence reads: CASSSPTRSSYEQYF. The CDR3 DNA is TGTGCCAGCAGCTCACCAACACGGAGCTCCTACGAGCAGTACTTC.

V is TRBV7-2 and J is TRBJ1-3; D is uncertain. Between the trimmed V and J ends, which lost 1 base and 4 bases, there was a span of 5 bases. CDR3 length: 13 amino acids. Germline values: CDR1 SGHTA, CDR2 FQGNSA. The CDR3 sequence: CASSLVKGNTIYF. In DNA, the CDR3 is TGTGCCAGCAGCTTAGTAAAAGGAAACACCATATATTTT.

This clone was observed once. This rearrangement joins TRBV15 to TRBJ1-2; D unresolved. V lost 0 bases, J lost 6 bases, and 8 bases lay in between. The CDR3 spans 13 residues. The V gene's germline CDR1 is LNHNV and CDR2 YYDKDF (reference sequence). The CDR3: CATSRERGDGYTF. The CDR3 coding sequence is TGTGCCACCAGCAGAGAACGGGGAGATGGCTACACCTTC.

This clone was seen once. The CDR3 protein is CASSLSRVGRGTEAFF. The CDR3 region has the DNA TGTGCCAGCAGTTTATCGAGGGTAGGGCGGGGGACTGAAGCTTTCTTT. The chain employs TRBV27 and TRBJ1-1; possibly TRBD1 for D (5 bases). V dropped 0 bases and J dropped 5 bases, with 16 bases sitting between them. The CDR3 runs to 16 residues. Germline V lookup: CDR1 MNHEY, CDR2 SMNVEV (reference sequence).

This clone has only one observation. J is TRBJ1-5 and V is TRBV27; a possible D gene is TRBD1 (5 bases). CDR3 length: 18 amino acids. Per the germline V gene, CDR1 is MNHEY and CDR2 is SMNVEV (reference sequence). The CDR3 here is CAAGTRGRSFYSNQPQHF. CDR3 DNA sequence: TGTGCAGCGGGTACACGGGGCCGTTCCTTTTATAGCAATCAGCCCCAGCATTTT.

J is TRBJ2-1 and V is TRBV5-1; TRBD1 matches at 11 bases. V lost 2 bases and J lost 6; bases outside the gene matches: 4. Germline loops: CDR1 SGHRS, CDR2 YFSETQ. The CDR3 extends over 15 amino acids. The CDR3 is CASSFRTGGINEQFF. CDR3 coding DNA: TGCGCCAGCAGCTTCCGGACAGGGGGCATCAATGAGCAGTTCTTC.

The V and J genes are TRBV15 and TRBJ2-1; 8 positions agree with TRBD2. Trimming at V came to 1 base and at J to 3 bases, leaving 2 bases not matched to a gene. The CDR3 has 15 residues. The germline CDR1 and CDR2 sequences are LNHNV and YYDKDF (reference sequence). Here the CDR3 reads CATSRVAGYYNEQFF. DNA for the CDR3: TGTGCCACCAGCAGAGTAGCGGGGTACTACAATGAGCAGTTCTTC.

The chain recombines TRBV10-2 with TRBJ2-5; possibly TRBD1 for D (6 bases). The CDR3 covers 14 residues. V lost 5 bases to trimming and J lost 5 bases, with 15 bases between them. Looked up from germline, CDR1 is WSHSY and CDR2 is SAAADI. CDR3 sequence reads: CASSFSGAPETQYF. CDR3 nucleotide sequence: TGCGCCAGCAGTTTCTCAGGGGCTCCGGAGACCCAGTACTTC.

The CDR3 sequence is CASSGDRGRPLDSYTF. The CDR3 region has the DNA TGTGCCAGCAGTGGGGACAGGGGGCGCCCCCTAGATAGCTACACCTTC. V usage is TRBV2 and J usage is TRBJ1-2; TRBD1 aligns across 12 bases. The CDR3 sequence is 16 residues long. The V segment lost 4 bases and the J segment 9 bases; nucleotides outside the gene matches: 12. The germline V gene encodes CDR1 SNHLY and CDR2 FYNNEI.

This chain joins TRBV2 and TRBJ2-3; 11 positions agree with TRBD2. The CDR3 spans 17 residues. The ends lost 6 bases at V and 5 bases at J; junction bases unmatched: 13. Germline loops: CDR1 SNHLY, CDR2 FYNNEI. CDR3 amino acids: CASRGGGVAGGGDTQYF. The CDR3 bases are TGTGCCAGCAGGGGGGGAGGAGTAGCGGGGGGGGGAGATACGCAGTATTTT.

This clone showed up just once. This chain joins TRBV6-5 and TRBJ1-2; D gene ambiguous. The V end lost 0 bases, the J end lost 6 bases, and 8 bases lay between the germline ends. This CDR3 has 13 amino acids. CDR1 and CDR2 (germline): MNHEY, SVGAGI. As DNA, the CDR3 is TGTGCCAGCAGTTACTCGAACGGGAATGGCTACACCTTC. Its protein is CASSYSNGNGYTF.

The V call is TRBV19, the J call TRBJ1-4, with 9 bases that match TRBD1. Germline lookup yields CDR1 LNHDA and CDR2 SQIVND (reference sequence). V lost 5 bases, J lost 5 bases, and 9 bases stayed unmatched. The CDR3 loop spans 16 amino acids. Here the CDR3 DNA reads TGTGCCAGTAGTGTCTCCGGGACAGGGAAAAATGAAAAACTGTTTTTT. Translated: CASSVSGTGKNEKLFF.

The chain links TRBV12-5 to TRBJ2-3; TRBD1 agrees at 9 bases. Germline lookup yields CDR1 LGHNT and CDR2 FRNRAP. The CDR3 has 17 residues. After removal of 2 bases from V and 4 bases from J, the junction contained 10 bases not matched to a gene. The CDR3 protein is CASGLSRTGAPADTQYF. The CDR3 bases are TGTGCTAGTGGTTTGTCCCGGACAGGGGCCCCTGCAGATACGCAGTATTTT. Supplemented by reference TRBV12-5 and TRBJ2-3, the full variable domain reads DARVTQTPRHKVTEMGQEVTMRCQPILGHNTVFWYRQTMMQGLELLAYFRNRAPLDDSGMPKDRFSAEMPDATLATLKIQPSEPRDSAVYFCASGLSRTGAPADTQYFGPGTRLTVL.

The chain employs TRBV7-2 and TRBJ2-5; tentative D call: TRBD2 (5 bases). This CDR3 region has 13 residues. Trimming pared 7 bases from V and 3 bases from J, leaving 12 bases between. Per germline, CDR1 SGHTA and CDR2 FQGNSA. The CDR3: CASTLSGEETQYF. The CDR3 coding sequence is TGTGCCAGCACCCTATCCGGGGAAGAGACCCAGTACTTC.

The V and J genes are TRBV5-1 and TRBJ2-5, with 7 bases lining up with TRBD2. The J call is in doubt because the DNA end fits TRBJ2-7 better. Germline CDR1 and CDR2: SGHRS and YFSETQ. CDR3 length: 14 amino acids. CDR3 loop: CASSATSQPYEQYF. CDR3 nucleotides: TGCGCCAGCAGCGCGACTAGCCAACCGTACGAGCAGTACTTC.

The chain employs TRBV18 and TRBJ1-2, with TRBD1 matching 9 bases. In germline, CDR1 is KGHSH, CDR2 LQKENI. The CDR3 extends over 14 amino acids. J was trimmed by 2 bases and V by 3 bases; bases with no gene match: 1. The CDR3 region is CASSPGQGNYGYTF. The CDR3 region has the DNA TGTGCCAGCTCACCTGGACAGGGGAACTATGGCTACACCTTC.

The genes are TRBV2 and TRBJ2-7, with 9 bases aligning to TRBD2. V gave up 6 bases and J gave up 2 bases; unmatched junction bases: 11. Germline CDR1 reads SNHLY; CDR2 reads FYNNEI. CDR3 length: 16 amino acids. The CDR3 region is CASSPPGSGGTYEQYF. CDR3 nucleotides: TGTGCCAGCAGCCCGCCGGGGAGCGGGGGGACCTACGAGCAGTACTTC.

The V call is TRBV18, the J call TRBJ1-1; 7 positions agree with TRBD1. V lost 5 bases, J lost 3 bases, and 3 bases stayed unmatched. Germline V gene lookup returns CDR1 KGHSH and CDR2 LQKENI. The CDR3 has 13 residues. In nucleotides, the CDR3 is TGTGCCAGCTCATTTCAGGGGGACACTGAAGCTTTCTTT. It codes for CASSFQGDTEAFF.

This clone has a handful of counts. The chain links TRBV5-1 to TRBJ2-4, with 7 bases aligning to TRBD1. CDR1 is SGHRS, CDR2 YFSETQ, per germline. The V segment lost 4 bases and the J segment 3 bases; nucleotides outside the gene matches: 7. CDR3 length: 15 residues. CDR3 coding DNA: TGCGCCAGCAGCATAACCCGGGACAGCAAAAACATTCAGTACTTC. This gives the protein CASSITRDSKNIQYF.

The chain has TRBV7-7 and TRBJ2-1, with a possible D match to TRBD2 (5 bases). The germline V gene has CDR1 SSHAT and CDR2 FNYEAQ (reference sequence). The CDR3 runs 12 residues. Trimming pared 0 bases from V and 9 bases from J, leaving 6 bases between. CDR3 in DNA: TGTGCCAGCAGCTTAGCAGGAGGTGAGCAGTTCTTC. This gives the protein CASSLAGGEQFF.

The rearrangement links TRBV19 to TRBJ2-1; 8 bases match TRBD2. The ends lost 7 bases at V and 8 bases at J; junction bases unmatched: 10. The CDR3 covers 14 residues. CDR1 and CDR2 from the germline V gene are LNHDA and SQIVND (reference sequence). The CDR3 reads CASTARGGVYEQFF. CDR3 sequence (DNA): TGTGCCAGTACGGCCCGGGGGGGCGTATATGAGCAGTTCTTC.

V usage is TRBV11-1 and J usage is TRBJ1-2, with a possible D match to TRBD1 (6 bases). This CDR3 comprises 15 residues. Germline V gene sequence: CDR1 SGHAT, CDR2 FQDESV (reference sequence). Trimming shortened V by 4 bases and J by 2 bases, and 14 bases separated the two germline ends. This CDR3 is CASSSESQGNYGYTF. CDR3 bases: TGTGCCAGCAGCTCCGAATCACAGGGCAACTATGGCTACACCTTC. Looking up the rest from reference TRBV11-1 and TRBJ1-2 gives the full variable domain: EAEVAQSPRYKITEKSQAVAFWCDPISGHATLYWYRQILGQGPELLVQFQDESVVDDSQLPKDRFSAERLKGVDSTLKIQPAELGDSAMYLCASSSESQGNYGYTFGSGTRLTVV.

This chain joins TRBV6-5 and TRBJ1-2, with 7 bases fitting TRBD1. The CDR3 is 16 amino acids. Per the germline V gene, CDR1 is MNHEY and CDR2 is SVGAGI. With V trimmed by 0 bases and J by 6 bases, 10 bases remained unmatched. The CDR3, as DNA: TGTGCCAGCAGTTACTCGAAAACCGACAGGGTCAATGGCTACACCTTC. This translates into CASSYSKTDRVNGYTF.

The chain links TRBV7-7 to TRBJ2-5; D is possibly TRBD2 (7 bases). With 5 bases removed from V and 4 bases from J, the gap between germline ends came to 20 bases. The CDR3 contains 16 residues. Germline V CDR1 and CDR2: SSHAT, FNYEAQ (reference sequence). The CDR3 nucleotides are TGTGCCAGCAGCCCAGGCGGACTAGGAGGGGGAGAGACCCAGTACTTC. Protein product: CASSPGGLGGGETQYF.

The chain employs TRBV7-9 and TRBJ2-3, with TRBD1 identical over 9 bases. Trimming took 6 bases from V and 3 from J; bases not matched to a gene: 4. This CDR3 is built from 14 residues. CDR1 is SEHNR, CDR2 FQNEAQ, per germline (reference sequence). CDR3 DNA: TGTGCCAGCAGGGACAGGGGAAAGACAGATACGCAGTATTTT. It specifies CASRDRGKTDTQYF.

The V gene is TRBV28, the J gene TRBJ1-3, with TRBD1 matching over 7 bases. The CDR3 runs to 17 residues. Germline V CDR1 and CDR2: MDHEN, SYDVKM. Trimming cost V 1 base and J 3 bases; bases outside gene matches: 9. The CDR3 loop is CASSLLGGWGGGNTIYF. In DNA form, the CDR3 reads TGTGCCAGCAGTTTATTAGGGGGCTGGGGAGGTGGAAACACCATATATTTT.

The CDR3 reads CASSTTIQYF. Here the CDR3 DNA reads TGTGCCAGCAGTACAACCATTCAGTACTTC. The gene calls are TRBV6-4 and TRBJ2-4; D call uncertain. V lost 5 bases and J 9 bases, leaving 5 bases between the germline ends. This CDR3 region has 10 residues. Germline-derived CDR1 and CDR2 are MRHNA and SNTAGT.

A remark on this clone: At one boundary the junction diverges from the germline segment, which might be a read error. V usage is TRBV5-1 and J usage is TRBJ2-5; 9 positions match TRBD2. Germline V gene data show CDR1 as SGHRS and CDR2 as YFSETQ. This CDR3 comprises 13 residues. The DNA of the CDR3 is TGCGCCAGCAGCTTGGAACTCACTAGCGGGTGTAACTTC. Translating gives CASSLELTSGCNF. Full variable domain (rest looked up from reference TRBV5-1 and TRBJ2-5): KAGVTQTPRYLIKTRGQQVTLSCSPISGHRSVSWYQQTPGQGLQFLFEYFSETQRNKGNFPGRFSGRQFSNSRSEMNVSTLELGDSALYLCASSLELTSGCNFGPGTRLLVL.

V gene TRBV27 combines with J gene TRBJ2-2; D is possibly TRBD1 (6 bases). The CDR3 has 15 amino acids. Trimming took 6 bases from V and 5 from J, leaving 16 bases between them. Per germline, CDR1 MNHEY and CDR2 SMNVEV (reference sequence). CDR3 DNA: TGTGCCAGCAGAGGGACCGGGACACTAACCGGGGAGCTGTTTTTT. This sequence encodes CASRGTGTLTGELFF.

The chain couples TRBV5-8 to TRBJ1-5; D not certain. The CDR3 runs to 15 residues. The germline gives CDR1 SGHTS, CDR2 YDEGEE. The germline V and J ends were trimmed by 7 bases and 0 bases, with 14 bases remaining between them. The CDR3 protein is CASLRYKDSNQPQHF. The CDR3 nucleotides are TGTGCCAGCTTGAGGTACAAGGATAGCAATCAGCCCCAGCATTTT.

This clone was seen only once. The CDR3 sequence is CASSQEAGQGRRWTEAFF. For the CDR3, the DNA is TGTGCCAGCAGCCAAGAAGCGGGACAGGGTAGGAGATGGACTGAAGCTTTCTTT. The chain employs TRBV4-2 and TRBJ1-1; 9 bases agree with TRBD1. Germline values: CDR1 LGHNA, CDR2 YNFKEQ. The J segment lost 5 bases and the V segment lost 0 bases, leaving 13 bases of the junction unmatched. This CDR3 spans 18 amino acids.

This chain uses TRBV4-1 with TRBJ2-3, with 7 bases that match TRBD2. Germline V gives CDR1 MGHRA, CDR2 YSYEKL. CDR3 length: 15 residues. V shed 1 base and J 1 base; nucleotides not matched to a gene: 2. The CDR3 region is CASSQGRGGTDTQYF. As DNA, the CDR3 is TGCGCCAGCAGCCAAGGACGGGGGGGCACAGATACGCAGTATTTT.